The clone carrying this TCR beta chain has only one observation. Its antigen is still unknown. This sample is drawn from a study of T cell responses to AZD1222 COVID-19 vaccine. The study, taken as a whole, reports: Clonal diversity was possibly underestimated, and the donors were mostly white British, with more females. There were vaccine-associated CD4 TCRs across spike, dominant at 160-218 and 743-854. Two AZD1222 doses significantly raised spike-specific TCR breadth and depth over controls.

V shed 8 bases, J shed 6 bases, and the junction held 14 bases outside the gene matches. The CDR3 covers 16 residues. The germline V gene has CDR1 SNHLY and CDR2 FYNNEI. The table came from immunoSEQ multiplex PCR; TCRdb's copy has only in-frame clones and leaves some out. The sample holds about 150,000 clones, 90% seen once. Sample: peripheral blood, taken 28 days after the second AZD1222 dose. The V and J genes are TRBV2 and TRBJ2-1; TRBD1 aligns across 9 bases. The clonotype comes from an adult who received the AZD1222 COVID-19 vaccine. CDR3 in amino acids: CASEEQGQGGFNEQFF. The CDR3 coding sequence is TGTGCCAGCGAAGAACAGGGACAGGGAGGTTTCAATGAGCAGTTCTTC. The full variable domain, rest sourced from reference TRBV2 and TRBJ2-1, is EPEVTQTPSHQVTQMGQEVILRCVPISNHLYFYWYRQILGQKVEFLVSFYNNEISEKSEIFDDQFSVERPDGSNFTLKIRSTKLEDSAMYFCASEEQGQGGFNEQFFGPGTRLTVL.